Detailed here is one T cell receptor (beta chain). Its target is unknown. The data were obtained in a study of cytomegalovirus exposure and HLA in healthy donors. Broader study findings: The productive fraction for most TCR beta V segments was about 90% or about 30% in an earlier analysis.

CDR1 SGDLS and CDR2 YYNGEE come from the germline V gene. Trimming shortened V by 2 bases and J by 0 bases, and 18 bases separated the two germline ends. The CDR3 has 18 residues. The PCR used 60 Vbeta and 13 Jbeta primers. Using immunoSEQ multiplex PCR, the repertoire was profiled, and TCRdb retains in-frame clones only, with some absent. The sample shows roughly 220,000 clones, approximately 70% of them seen only once. Sequencing was performed on PBMCs. The TCR originated in a woman under 40 in good health and CMV-seronegative. The gene calls are TRBV9 and TRBJ2-1; the D gene is possibly TRBD1 (6 bases). DNA for the CDR3: TGTGCCAGCAGCGTCGGGCCAGGGGTCTCTCTCTCCTACAATGAGCAGTTCTTC. Translation gives CASSVGPGVSLSYNEQFF.